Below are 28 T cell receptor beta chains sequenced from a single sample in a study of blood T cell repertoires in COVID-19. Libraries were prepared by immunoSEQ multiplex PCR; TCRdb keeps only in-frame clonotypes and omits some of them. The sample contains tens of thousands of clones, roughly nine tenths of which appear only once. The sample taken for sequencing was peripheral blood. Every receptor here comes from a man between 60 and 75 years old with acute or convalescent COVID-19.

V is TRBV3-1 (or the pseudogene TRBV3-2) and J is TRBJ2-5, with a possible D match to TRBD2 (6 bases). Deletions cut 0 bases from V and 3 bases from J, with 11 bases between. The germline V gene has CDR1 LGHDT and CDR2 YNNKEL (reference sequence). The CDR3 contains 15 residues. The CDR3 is CASSQEPGVEETQYF. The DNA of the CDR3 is TGTGCCAGCAGCCAAGAACCGGGAGTGGAAGAGACCCAGTACTTC.

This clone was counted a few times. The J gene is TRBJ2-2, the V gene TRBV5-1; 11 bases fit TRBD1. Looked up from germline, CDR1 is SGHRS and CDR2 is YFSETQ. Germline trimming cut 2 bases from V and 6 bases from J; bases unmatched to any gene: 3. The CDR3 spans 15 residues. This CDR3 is CASSFSGQGAGELFF. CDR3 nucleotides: TGCGCCAGCAGCTTTTCGGGACAGGGGGCCGGGGAGCTGTTTTTT. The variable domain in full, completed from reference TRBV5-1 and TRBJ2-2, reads KAGVTQTPRYLIKTRGQQVTLSCSPISGHRSVSWYQQTPGQGLQFLFEYFSETQRNKGNFPGRFSGRQFSNSRSEMNVSTLELGDSALYLCASSFSGQGAGELFFGEGSRLTVL.

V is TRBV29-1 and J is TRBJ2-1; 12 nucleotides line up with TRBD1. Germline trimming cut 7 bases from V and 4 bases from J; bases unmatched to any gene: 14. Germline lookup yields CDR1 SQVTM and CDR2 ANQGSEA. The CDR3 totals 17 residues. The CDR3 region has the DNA TGCAGCGCCGGGACAGGGGGCTGGGGTCGCGCTTACAATGAGCAGTTCTTC. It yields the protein CSAGTGGWGRAYNEQFF.

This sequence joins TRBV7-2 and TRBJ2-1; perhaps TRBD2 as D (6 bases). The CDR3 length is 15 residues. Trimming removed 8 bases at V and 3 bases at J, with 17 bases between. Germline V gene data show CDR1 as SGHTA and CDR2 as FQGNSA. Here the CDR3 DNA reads TGTGCCAGCCAACCCCGGGGCGGGAACTACAATGAGCAGTTCTTC. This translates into CASQPRGGNYNEQFF.

The CDR3 region is CASSQATGGISNSPLHF. The CDR3 DNA reads TGTGCCAGCAGCCAAGCGACAGGCGGAATATCGAATTCACCCCTCCACTTT. The chain is built from TRBV3-1 (or the pseudogene TRBV3-2) and TRBJ1-6; perhaps TRBD1 as D (6 bases). The V end lost 1 base, the J end lost 7 bases, and 17 bases lay between the germline ends. Germline-derived CDR1 and CDR2 are LGHDT and YNNKEL (reference sequence). This CDR3 has 17 residues.

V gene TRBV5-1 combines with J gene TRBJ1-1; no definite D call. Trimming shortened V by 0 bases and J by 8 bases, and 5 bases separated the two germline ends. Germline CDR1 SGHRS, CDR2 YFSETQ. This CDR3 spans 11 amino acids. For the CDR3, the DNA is TGCGCCAGCAGCTTGGACAGAGAAGCTTTCTTT. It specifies CASSLDREAFF.

The CDR3 spells CASSPTVGGTEAFF. The CDR3 nucleotides read TGTGCCAGCAGCCCAACAGTCGGGGGAACTGAAGCTTTCTTT. V gene TRBV9 combines with J gene TRBJ1-1, with D possibly being TRBD1 (5 bases). Trimming removed 4 bases at V and 5 bases at J, with 15 bases between. The CDR3 covers 14 residues. Germline CDR1 is SGDLS and CDR2 is YYNGEE.

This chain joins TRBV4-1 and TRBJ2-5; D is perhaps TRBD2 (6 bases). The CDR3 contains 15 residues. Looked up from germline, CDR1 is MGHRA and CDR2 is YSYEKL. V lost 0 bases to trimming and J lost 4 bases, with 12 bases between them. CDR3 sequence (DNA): TGCGCCAGCAGCCAAGAGGGCCTGGGGGGAGAGACCCAGTACTTC. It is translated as CASSQEGLGGETQYF.

In DNA form, the CDR3 reads TGTGCCAGCAGCCAAGACCCGACAGGCAATCAGCCCCAGCATTTT. Amino acid sequence: CASSQDPTGNQPQHF. The chain links TRBV4-2 to TRBJ1-5; TRBD1 is a possible D gene (5 bases). Looked up from germline, CDR1 is LGHNA and CDR2 is YNFKEQ. V was cut by 0 bases and J by 2 bases, with 8 bases left in between. This CDR3 is 15 amino acids long.

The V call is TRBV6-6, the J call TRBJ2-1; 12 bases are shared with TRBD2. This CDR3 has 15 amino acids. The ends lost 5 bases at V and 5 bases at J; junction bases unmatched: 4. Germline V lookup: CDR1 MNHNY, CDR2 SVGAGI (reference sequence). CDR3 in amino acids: CASSTPSGGDNEQFF. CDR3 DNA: TGTGCCAGCAGTACCCCTAGCGGGGGGGACAATGAGCAGTTCTTC.

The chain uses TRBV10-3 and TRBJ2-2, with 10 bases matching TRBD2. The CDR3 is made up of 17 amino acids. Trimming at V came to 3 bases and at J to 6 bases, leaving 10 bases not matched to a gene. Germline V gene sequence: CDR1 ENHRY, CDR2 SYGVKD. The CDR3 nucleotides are TGTGCCATCAGTGAATTCGGTCTAGCGGGAGTCTCCGGGGAGCTGTTTTTT. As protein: CAISEFGLAGVSGELFF.

The CDR3 sequence: CASSYVDRANEQFF. The DNA for the CDR3 is TGTGCCAGCAGTTACGTGGACAGGGCCAATGAGCAGTTCTTC. This chain links TRBV6-2 or TRBV6-3 with TRBJ2-1; the match to TRBD1 covers 8 bases. This CDR3 has 14 residues. Per the germline V gene, CDR1 is MNHEY and CDR2 is SVGEGT. The J segment lost 6 bases and the V segment lost 2 bases, leaving 3 bases of the junction unmatched.

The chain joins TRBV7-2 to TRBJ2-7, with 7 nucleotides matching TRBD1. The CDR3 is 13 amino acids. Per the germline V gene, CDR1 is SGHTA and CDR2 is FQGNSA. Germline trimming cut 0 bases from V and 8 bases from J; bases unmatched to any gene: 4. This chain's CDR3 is CASSLALTGQQYF. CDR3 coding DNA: TGTGCCAGCAGCTTAGCTTTGACAGGGCAGCAGTACTTC.

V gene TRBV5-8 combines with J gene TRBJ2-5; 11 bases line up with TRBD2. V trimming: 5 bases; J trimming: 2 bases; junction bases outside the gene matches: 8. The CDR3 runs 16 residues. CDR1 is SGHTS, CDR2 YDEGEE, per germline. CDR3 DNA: TGTGCCAGCAGTTATGGGACTAGCGGAGGACAAGAGACCCAGTACTTC. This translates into CASSYGTSGGQETQYF.

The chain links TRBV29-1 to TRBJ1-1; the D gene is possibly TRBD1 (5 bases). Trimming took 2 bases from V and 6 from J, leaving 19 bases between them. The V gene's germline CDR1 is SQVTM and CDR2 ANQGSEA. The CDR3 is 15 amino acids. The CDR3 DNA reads TGCAGCGTTGAAATTGTCGGGGGAGACGTGGCTGAAGCTTTCTTT. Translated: CSVEIVGGDVAEAFF.

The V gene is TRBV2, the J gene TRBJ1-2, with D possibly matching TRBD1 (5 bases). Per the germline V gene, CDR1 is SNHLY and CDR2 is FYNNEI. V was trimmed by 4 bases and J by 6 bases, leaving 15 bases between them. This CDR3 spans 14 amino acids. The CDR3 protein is CASSGPGGKDGYTF. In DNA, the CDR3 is TGTGCCAGCAGTGGGCCTGGGGGGAAGGATGGCTACACCTTC.

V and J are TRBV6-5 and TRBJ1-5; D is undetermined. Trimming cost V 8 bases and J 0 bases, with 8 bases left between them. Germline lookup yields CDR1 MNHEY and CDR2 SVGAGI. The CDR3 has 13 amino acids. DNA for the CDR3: TGTGCCAGCTTAATAAATAGCAATCAGCCCCAGCATTTT. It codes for CASLINSNQPQHF.

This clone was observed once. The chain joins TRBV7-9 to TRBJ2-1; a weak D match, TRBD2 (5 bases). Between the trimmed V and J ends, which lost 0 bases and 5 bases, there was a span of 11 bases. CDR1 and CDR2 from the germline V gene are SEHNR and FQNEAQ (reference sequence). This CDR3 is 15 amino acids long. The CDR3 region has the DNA TGTGCCAGCAGCTTAGCTGAGGGAGTCCACAATGAGCAGTTCTTC. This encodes CASSLAEGVHNEQFF.

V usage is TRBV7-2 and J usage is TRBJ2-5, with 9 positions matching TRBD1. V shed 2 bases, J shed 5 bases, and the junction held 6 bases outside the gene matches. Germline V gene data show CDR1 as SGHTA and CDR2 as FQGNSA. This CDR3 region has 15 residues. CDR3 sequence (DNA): TGTGCCAGCAGCTTATCCGGGACAGGGTTTGAGACCCAGTACTTC. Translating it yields CASSLSGTGFETQYF.

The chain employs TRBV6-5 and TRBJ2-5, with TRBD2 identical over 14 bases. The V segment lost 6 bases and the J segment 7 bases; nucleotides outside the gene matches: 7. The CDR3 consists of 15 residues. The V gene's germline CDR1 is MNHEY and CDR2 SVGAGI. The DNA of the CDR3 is TGTGCCAGCAGGGGACTAGCGGGAGACTCGGGGACCCAGTACTTC. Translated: CASRGLAGDSGTQYF.

CDR3 bases: TGTGCCAGCAGTCCCCGGGACAGACGCTCTGGGGCCAACGTCCTGACTTTC. Its translation: CASSPRDRRSGANVLTF. The rearrangement uses TRBV5-4 and TRBJ2-6, with 7 bases that match TRBD1. The CDR3 consists of 17 residues. Unmatched junction bases numbered 8, after V lost 5 bases and J lost 0 bases. The germline CDR1 and CDR2 sequences are SGHNT and YYREEE (reference sequence).

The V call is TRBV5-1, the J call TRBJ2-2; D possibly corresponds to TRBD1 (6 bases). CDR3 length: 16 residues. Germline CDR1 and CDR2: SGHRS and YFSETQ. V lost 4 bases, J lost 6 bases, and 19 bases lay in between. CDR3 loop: CASSLNQQGSAGELFF. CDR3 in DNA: TGCGCCAGCAGCCTCAATCAACAGGGTTCGGCCGGGGAGCTGTTTTTT.

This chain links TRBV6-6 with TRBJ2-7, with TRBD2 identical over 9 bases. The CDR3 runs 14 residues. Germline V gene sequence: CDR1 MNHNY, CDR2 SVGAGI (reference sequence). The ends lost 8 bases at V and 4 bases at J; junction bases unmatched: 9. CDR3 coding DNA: TGTGCCAGCGCAATCGGACTAGCGCGGTACGAGCAGTACTTC. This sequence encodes CASAIGLARYEQYF.

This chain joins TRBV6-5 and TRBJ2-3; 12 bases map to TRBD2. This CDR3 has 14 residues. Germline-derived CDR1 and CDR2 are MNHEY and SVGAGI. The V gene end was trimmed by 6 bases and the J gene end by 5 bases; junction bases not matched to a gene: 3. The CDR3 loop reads CASRQTSGRDTQYF. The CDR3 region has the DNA TGTGCCAGCAGACAGACTAGCGGGAGAGATACGCAGTATTTT.

The CDR3 loop is CASSIRGGRGNQPQHF. The CDR3 DNA sequence: TGTGCCAGTAGTATTAGGGGGGGCAGGGGCAATCAGCCCCAGCATTTT. The rearrangement uses TRBV19 and TRBJ1-5; tentatively, D is TRBD1 (6 bases). The V gene's germline CDR1 is LNHDA and CDR2 SQIVND (reference sequence). CDR3 size: 16 residues. V lost 3 bases and J lost 2, with 14 bases in between.

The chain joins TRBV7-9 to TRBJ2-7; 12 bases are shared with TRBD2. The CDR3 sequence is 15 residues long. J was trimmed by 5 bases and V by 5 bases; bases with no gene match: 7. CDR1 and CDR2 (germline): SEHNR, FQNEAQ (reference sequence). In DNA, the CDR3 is TGTGCCAGCAGCGCGACTAGCGGGAGCTTTGACGAGCAGTACTTC. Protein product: CASSATSGSFDEQYF. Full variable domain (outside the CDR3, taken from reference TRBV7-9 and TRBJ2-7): DTGVSQNPRHKITKRGQNVTFRCDPISEHNRLYWYRQTLGQGPEFLTYFQNEAQLEKSRLLSDRFSAERPKGSFSTLEIQRTEQGDSAMYLCASSATSGSFDEQYFGPGTRLTVT.

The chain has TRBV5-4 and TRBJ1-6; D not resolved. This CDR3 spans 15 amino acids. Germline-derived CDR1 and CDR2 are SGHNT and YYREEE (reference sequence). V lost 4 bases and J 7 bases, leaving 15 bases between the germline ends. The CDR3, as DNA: TGTGCCAGCAGCCCCGTCCCGGGAGCAAATTCACCCCTCCACTTT. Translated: CASSPVPGANSPLHF.

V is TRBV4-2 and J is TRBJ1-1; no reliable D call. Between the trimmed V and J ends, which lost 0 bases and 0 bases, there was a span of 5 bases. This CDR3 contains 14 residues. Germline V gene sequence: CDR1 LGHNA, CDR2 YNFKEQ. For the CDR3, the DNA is TGTGCCAGCAGCCAAGACGGGGTGAACACTGAAGCTTTCTTT. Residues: CASSQDGVNTEAFF.